The 28 T cell receptor beta chains below were found in one sample sequenced in a study of identical twins (dated by TCRdb to between 2015 and 2016). The library was built by means of 5' RACE. Instrument used: Illumina HiSeq 2000. TCRdb cleaned the public reads at Q25 with fastp, built clones with MiXCR and kept in-frame beta chains. Rows merge per CDR3 protein into single entries with the most common DNA and genes. Here the sample has 690,000 or so distinct CDR3 sequences; 5.5% to 6.5% occur a single time. Together, the top ten hold about 2% of the sample. Sequencing input: naive T cells sorted from blood. In light of the paper, this sample's cell subset or site label describes: cells isolated with a human naive T-cell isolation kit. The receptors stem from a man aged 18 to 30 in good health.

This clonotype was detected many times. CDR3 amino acids: CSVDAGMGYNEQFF. The CDR3 DNA is TGCAGCGTTGATGCAGGGATGGGTTACAATGAGCAGTTCTTC. The chain carries TRBV29-1 and TRBJ2-1, with D perhaps TRBD1 (5 bases). The germline V and J ends were trimmed by 3 bases and 4 bases, with 13 bases remaining between them. Germline-derived CDR1 and CDR2 are SQVTM and ANQGSEA. This CDR3 contains 14 residues.

The J gene is TRBJ1-1, the V gene TRBV2; D ambiguous. There are 15 residues in the CDR3. V was cut by 6 bases and J by 0 bases, with 14 bases left in between. Germline V gene data show CDR1 as SNHLY and CDR2 as FYNNEI. The CDR3 DNA reads TGTGCCAGCAGCGAGTCGGGCTTGGTGAACACTGAAGCTTTCTTT. Residues: CASSESGLVNTEAFF.

This clonotype was seen ten or more times. V gene TRBV5-6 combines with J gene TRBJ2-1; 10 bases line up with TRBD2. Trimming cost V 4 bases and J 6 bases; bases outside gene matches: 10. Germline V gene data show CDR1 as SGHDT and CDR2 as YYEEEE. The CDR3 has 16 residues. In nucleotides, the CDR3 is TGTGCCAGCAGCCTTCCGGGACTAGCGATCCCCAATGAGCAGTTCTTC. It is translated as CASSLPGLAIPNEQFF.

This clonotype was recorded many times. The CDR3 DNA is TGTGCCAGCAGTTTTGTAGGAGAGACCCAGTACTTC. Protein product: CASSFVGETQYF. This chain uses TRBV12-3 or TRBV12-4 with TRBJ2-5; D gene uncertain. Deletions cut 3 bases from V and 4 bases from J, with 6 bases between. The CDR3 contains 12 residues.

This clonotype showed up many times. The chain combines TRBV12-3 or TRBV12-4 with TRBJ1-5; unclear D gene. Trimming left V 5 bases short and J 0 bases short, with 14 bases between. CDR3 size: 16 residues. CDR3 nucleotide sequence: TGTGCCAGCAGTATACGAGACTTTTATAGCAATCAGCCCCAGCATTTT. Translation gives CASSIRDFYSNQPQHF.

At least ten counts were recorded for this clonotype. The chain links TRBV4-3 to TRBJ2-3, with a possible D match to TRBD2 (6 bases). Germline CDR1 is LGHNA and CDR2 is YSLEER. V was cut by 0 bases and J by 8 bases, with 18 bases left in between. CDR3 length: 16 amino acids. CDR3 region: CASSQDPLGLIRTQYF. The CDR3 DNA reads TGCGCCAGCAGCCAAGATCCACTGGGACTCATCCGTACGCAGTATTTT.

This clonotype was observed at least ten times. The chain recombines TRBV29-1 with TRBJ2-7; the D call may be TRBD1 or TRBD2 (5 bases each). The CDR3 contains 13 residues. CDR1 is SQVTM, CDR2 ANQGSEA, per germline. Trimming left V 6 bases short and J 5 bases short, with 17 bases between. This chain's CDR3 is CSVEGPLDNEQYF. The CDR3, as DNA: TGCAGCGTAGAGGGACCCCTCGACAACGAGCAGTACTTC.

The gene calls are TRBV7-3 and TRBJ2-7, with 7 bases that match TRBD1. Per the germline V gene, CDR1 is SGHTA and CDR2 is FQGTGA. The ends lost 5 bases at V and 6 bases at J; junction bases unmatched: 10. This CDR3 spans 14 amino acids. The CDR3 protein is CASSPGQSWSEQYF. The CDR3 coding sequence is TGTGCCAGCAGCCCGGGACAGTCCTGGTCCGAGCAGTACTTC.

This clonotype showed up just a few times. The chain's CDR3 is CASSPESFNEQFF. The CDR3 DNA reads as TGTGCCAGCAGCCCCGAAAGTTTCAATGAGCAGTTCTTC. This chain uses TRBV7-6 with TRBJ2-1; D is unclear. The CDR3 has 13 amino acids. Germline CDR1 SGHVS, CDR2 FNYEAQ. The germline V and J ends were trimmed by 5 bases and 6 bases, with 11 bases remaining between them.

The chain combines TRBV7-2 with TRBJ2-5; 8 bases fit TRBD1. The germline CDR1 and CDR2 sequences are SGHTA and FQGNSA. This CDR3 is built from 15 residues. The trim removed 1 base at V and 5 bases at J, leaving 6 bases unmatched. CDR3 sequence (DNA): TGTGCCAGCAGCTTAGGACAGGGGAGTGTCGAGACCCAGTACTTC. Translation: CASSLGQGSVETQYF.

This clonotype was picked up a small number of times. J is TRBJ1-5 and V is TRBV16; D is unclear. This CDR3 is built from 13 residues. Germline CDR1 is KGHSY and CDR2 is FQNENV. V dropped 0 bases and J dropped 9 bases, with 9 bases sitting between them. CDR3 DNA: TGTGCCAGCAGCCAATCGGGGAGAAGGCCCCAGCATTTT. This translates into CASSQSGRRPQHF.

This clonotype was detected once. The chain carries TRBV5-1 and TRBJ2-1; the D gene is possibly TRBD1 (5 bases). Deletions cut 4 bases from V and 3 bases from J, with 5 bases between. The CDR3 runs to 12 residues. Per the germline V gene, CDR1 is SGHRS and CDR2 is YFSETQ. The CDR3 protein is CASSTGYNEQFF. CDR3 coding DNA: TGCGCCAGCAGCACAGGCTACAATGAGCAGTTCTTC.

There are many counts of this clonotype. The rearrangement joins TRBV27 to TRBJ1-1; D unresolved. CDR1 is MNHEY and CDR2 is SMNVEV in the germline V gene (reference sequence). The length of the CDR3 is 13 residues. V lost 5 bases and J 3 bases, leaving 10 bases between the germline ends. CDR3 sequence reads: CASSPEGYTEAFF. Written as DNA, the CDR3 is TGTGCCAGCAGTCCAGAGGGTTACACTGAAGCTTTCTTT.

Only a few counts were recorded for this clonotype. The chain uses TRBV25-1 and TRBJ2-1, with 10 bases that match TRBD2. Trimming took 5 bases from V and 6 from J; bases not matched to a gene: 7. The CDR3 contains 15 residues. Germline CDR1 reads MGHDK; CDR2 reads SYGVNS. This CDR3 is CASSWSSGRGNEQFF. CDR3 DNA sequence: TGTGCCAGCAGTTGGTCTAGCGGGAGAGGCAATGAGCAGTTCTTC.

CDR3 DNA: TGTGCCAGCAGTTCTCTTGTCGACTACGAGCAGTACTTC. Its translation is CASSSLVDYEQYF. The J gene is TRBJ2-7, the V gene TRBV12-3 or TRBV12-4, with D unclear. V was clipped by 4 bases and J by 3 bases, with 10 bases between them. CDR3 length: 13 residues.

This clonotype has ten or more counts. The chain combines TRBV6-1 with TRBJ1-1; no firm D call. There are 13 residues in the CDR3. CDR1 is MNHNS and CDR2 is SASEGT in the germline V gene. The ends were cut back, 6 bases at V and 4 bases at J, with 12 bases in the middle. The CDR3: CASSIGIGTEAFF. The DNA for the CDR3 is TGTGCCAGCAGCATAGGAATCGGCACTGAAGCTTTCTTT.

This clonotype was seen only a few times. V gene TRBV28 combines with J gene TRBJ2-2; possible D gene TRBD1, 7 bases. V lost 3 bases and J lost 3, with 11 bases in between. CDR3 length: 15 residues. CDR1 is MDHEN, CDR2 SYDVKM, per germline. The CDR3 loop is CASSFGRGDTGELFF. The CDR3 nucleotides read TGTGCCAGCAGTTTCGGCAGGGGGGACACCGGGGAGCTGTTTTTT.

This clonotype was observed at least ten times. The V gene is TRBV5-1, the J gene TRBJ1-1; no reliable D call. Looked up from germline, CDR1 is SGHRS and CDR2 is YFSETQ. V gave up 4 bases and J gave up 0 bases, with 7 bases separating them. The CDR3 is made up of 13 amino acids. The CDR3, as DNA: TGCGCCAGCAGCCCCATAGTGAACACTGAAGCTTTCTTT. It specifies CASSPIVNTEAFF.

This clonotype was counted between two and nine times. CDR3 sequence: CSANKGGEKLFF. As DNA, the CDR3 is TGCAGTGCTAATAAGGGAGGTGAAAAACTGTTTTTT. The chain uses TRBV20-1 and TRBJ1-4; D gene unclear. The length of the CDR3 is 12 residues. V was clipped by 4 bases and J by 7 bases, with 10 bases between them. Germline V gene sequence: CDR1 DFQATT, CDR2 SNEGSKA (reference sequence).

At least ten counts were recorded for this clonotype. The junction departs from germline at one end; a sequencing error may be responsible. The genes are TRBV6-1 and TRBJ2-7; TRBD2 aligns across 7 bases. The CDR3 extends over 14 amino acids. Germline CDR1 MNHNS, CDR2 SASEGT. CDR3 DNA: TGCGCCAGCAGCCCATCGGGGGGCTCCTACGAGCAGTACTTC. It yields the protein CASSPSGGSYEQYF.

This clonotype has only a few counts. The chain carries TRBV3-1 and TRBJ2-1, with TRBD2 matching over 9 bases. Germline CDR1 LGHDT, CDR2 YNNKEL (reference sequence). The CDR3 runs 17 residues. Trimming at V came to 4 bases and at J to 5 bases, leaving 12 bases not matched to a gene. In DNA form, the CDR3 reads TGTGCCAGCAGCCTCCACGTAGCGGGAGAAGGTGACAATGAGCAGTTCTTC. The encoded protein is CASSLHVAGEGDNEQFF.

The chain uses TRBV9 and TRBJ2-1; 7 bases map to TRBD2. Germline V gives CDR1 SGDLS, CDR2 YYNGEE. There are 16 residues in the CDR3. With V trimmed by 0 bases and J by 4 bases, 7 bases remained unmatched. The CDR3 nucleotides read TGTGCCAGCAGCGTAGATTTGTCGGGGGGATACAATGAGCAGTTCTTC. Translating it yields CASSVDLSGGYNEQFF. The whole variable domain, filled in from reference TRBV9 and TRBJ2-1, reads DSGVTQTPKHLITATGQRVTLRCSPRSGDLSVYWYQQSLDQGLQFLIQYYNGEERAKGNILERFSAQQFPDLHSELNLSSLELGDSALYFCASSVDLSGGYNEQFFGPGTRLTVL.

The table lists this clonotype with many counts. The CDR3 DNA is TGCAGTGCCACGTCGGGGGAGACCCAGTACTTC. Its protein product is CSATSGETQYF. The V call is TRBV20-1, the J call TRBJ2-5; TRBD2 might be the D (5 bases). The germline CDR1 and CDR2 sequences are DFQATT and SNEGSKA (reference sequence). The CDR3 is 11 residues long. V was trimmed by 6 bases and J by 5 bases, leaving 10 bases between them.

There are many counts of this clonotype. CDR3 region: CASGEETQYF. The CDR3 nucleotides are TGTGCCAGCGGGGAAGAGACCCAGTACTTC. The rearrangement links TRBV12-3 or TRBV12-4 to TRBJ2-5; D unclear. The CDR3 runs 10 residues. With 8 bases removed from V and 3 bases from J, the gap between germline ends came to 4 bases.

The sample holds many counts of this clonotype. The V gene is TRBV10-1, the J gene TRBJ2-3; D remains ambiguous. Germline V gives CDR1 WNHNN, CDR2 SYGVQD (reference sequence). Trimming removed 3 bases at V and 4 bases at J, with 11 bases between. The length of the CDR3 is 14 residues. This CDR3 is CASSDWSIPDTQYF. For the CDR3, the DNA is TGCGCCAGCAGTGACTGGTCAATTCCAGATACGCAGTATTTT.

There are many counts of this clonotype. This chain uses TRBV12-3 or TRBV12-4 with TRBJ1-5, with no clear D. This CDR3 region has 13 residues. Between the trimmed V and J ends, which lost 3 bases and 4 bases, there was a span of 7 bases. The CDR3 reads CASSFNGNQPQHF. In DNA form, the CDR3 reads TGTGCCAGCAGTTTCAACGGAAATCAGCCCCAGCATTTT.

This clonotype was detected many times. CDR3 coding DNA: TGTGCCAGCACCCCGCGGAAGCGCGGGGTCAATGAGCAGTTCTTC. Its protein product is CASTPRKRGVNEQFF. The rearrangement links TRBV12-3 or TRBV12-4 to TRBJ2-1, with D possibly TRBD2 on 6 matching bases. V lost 7 bases to trimming and J lost 6 bases, with 19 bases between them. CDR3 size: 15 residues.

This clonotype showed up many times. CDR3 coding DNA: TGTGCCAGCAGCTACAGGGTAGATAGCTATGGCTACACCTTC. Encoded protein: CASSYRVDSYGYTF. V is TRBV12-3 or TRBV12-4 and J is TRBJ1-2; TRBD1 is a possible D gene (6 bases). The CDR3 totals 14 residues. V shed 6 bases and J shed 4 bases, with 15 bases lying between them.